This T cell receptor beta chain was profiled in a study of blood T cells in healthy people across ages. This clonotype was counted a few times. The germline CDR1 and CDR2 sequences are DFQATT and SNEGSKA (reference sequence). CDR3 length equals 15 residues. V shed 1 base and J 1 base; nucleotides not matched to a gene: 4. A J-beta primer mix and a sample-barcoded 5' primer were used in a second PCR of about 7 to 12 cycles. TCRdb redid the calling of the 5' RACE reads with MiXCR, one entry per CDR3 protein. Among nearly 1 million distinct CDR3 sequences listed, roughly 47% were seen once. Sequencing was carried out using blood. The rearrangement uses TRBV20-1 and TRBJ2-7; 10 nucleotides match TRBD2. The origin of this receptor is a woman aged 55 to 70 in good health. In nucleotides, the CDR3 is TGCAGTGCTAGAGGGCTAGCGGGAGCTTCCTACGAGCAGTACTTC. Its translation: CSARGLAGASYEQYF.